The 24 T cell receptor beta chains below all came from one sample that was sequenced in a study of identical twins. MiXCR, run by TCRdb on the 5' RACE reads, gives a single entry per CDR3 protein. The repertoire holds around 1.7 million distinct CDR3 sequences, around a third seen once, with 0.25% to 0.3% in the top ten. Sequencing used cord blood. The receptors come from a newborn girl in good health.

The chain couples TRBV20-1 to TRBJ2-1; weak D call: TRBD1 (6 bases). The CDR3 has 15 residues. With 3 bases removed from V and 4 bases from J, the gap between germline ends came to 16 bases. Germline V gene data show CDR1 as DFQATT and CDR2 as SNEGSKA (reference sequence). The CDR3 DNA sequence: TGCAGTGCTAGGAGGGGGTCCGAAGCTTACAATGAGCAGTTCTTC. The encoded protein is CSARRGSEAYNEQFF.

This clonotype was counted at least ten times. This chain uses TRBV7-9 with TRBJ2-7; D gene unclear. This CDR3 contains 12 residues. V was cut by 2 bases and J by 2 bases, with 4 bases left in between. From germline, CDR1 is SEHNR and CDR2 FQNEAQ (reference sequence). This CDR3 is CASSLKAYEQYF. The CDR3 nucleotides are TGTGCCAGCAGCTTAAAAGCCTACGAGCAGTACTTC.

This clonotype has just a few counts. In DNA, the CDR3 is TGCGCCAGCAGAGGAGGCGGTAATGAAAAACTGTTTTTT. Encoded protein: CASRGGGNEKLFF. The J gene is TRBJ1-4, the V gene TRBV5-1; D not resolved. CDR1 is SGHRS and CDR2 is YFSETQ in the germline V gene. Trimming left V 5 bases short and J 4 bases short, with 9 bases between. This CDR3 comprises 13 residues.

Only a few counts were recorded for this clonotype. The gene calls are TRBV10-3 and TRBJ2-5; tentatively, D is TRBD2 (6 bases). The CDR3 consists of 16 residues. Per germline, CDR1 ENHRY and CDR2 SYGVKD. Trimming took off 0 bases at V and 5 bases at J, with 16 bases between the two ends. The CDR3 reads CAISESGTSQTETQYF. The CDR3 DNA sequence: TGTGCCATCAGTGAGTCGGGGACTTCCCAAACGGAGACCCAGTACTTC.

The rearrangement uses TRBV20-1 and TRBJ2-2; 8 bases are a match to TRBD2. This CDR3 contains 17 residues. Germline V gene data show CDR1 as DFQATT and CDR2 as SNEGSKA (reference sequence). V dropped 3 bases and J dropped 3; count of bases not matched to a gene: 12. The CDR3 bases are TGCAGTGCTAGTCTCTTTCGGGCGGGGGGCGACACCGGGGAGCTGTTTTTT. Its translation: CSASLFRAGGDTGELFF.

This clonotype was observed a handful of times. CDR3 in DNA: TGTGCCAGCAGCGGTCCGGACACCCAGCCTGCCTATGGCTACACCTTC. As protein: CASSGPDTQPAYGYTF. V usage is TRBV7-9 and J usage is TRBJ1-2, with D perhaps matching TRBD1 (5 bases). Germline CDR1 reads SEHNR; CDR2 reads FQNEAQ (reference sequence). V gave up 5 bases and J gave up 4 bases, with 20 bases separating them. CDR3 size: 16 residues.

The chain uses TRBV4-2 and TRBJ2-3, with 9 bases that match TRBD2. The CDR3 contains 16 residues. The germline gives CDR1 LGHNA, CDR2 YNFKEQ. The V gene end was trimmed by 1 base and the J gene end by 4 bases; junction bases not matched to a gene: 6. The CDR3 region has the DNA TGTGCCAGCAGCCAAGTGGGCGGGGGGGCGGCAGATACGCAGTATTTT. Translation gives CASSQVGGGAADTQYF.

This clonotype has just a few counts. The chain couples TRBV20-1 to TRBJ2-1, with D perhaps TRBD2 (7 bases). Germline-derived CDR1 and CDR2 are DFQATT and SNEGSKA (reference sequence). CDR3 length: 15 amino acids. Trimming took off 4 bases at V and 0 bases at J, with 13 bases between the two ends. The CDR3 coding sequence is TGCAGTGCTAACCCAAGGGGGGGCTCCTACAATGAGCAGTTCTTC. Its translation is CSANPRGGSYNEQFF.

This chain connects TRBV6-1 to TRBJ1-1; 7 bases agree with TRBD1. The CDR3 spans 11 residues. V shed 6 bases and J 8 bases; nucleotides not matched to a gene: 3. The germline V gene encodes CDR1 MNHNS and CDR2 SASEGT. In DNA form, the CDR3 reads TGTGCCAGCAGGGGGACAGCAGAAGCTTTCTTT. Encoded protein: CASRGTAEAFF.

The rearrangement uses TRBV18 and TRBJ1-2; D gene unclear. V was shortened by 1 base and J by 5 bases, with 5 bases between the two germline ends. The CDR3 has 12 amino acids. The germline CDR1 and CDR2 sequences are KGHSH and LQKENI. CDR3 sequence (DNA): TGTGCCAGCTCACCACAGGAGTATGGCTACACCTTC. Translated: CASSPQEYGYTF. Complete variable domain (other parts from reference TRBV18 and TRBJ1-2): NAGVMQNPRHLVRRRGQEARLRCSPMKGHSHVYWYRQLPEEGLKFMVYLQKENIIDESGMPKERFSAEFPKEGPSILRIQQVVRGDSAAYFCASSPQEYGYTFGSGTRLTVV.

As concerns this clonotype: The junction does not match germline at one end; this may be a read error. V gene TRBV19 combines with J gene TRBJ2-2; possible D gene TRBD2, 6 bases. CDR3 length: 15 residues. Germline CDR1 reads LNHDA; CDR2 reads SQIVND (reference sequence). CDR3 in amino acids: CASSIGRDSTGELFF. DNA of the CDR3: TGTGCCAGTAGTATCGGGCGGGATTCTACCGGGGAGTTGTTTTTT. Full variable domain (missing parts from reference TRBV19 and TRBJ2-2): DGGITQSPKYLFRKEGQNVTLSCEQNLNHDAMYWYRQDPGQGLRLIYYSQIVNDFQKGDIAEGYSVSREKKESFPLTVTSAQKNPTAFYLCASSIGRDSTGELFFGEGSRLTVL.

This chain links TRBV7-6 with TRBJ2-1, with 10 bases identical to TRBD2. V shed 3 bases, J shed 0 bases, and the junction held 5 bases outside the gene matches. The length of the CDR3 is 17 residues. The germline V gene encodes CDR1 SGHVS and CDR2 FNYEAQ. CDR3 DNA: TGTGCCAGCAGCTTTCTAGCGGGGGAGAGCTCCTACAATGAGCAGTTCTTC. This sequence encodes CASSFLAGESSYNEQFF.

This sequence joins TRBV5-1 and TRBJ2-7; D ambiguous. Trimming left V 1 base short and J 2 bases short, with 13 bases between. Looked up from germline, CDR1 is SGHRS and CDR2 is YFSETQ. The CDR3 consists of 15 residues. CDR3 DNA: TGCGCCAGCAGCTTGTTGTGGGGAAGTCCCTACGAGCAGTACTTC. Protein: CASSLLWGSPYEQYF.

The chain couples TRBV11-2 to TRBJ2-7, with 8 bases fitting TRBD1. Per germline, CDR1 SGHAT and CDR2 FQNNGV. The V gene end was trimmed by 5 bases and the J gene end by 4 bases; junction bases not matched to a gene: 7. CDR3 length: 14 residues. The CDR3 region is CASSATRQGYEQYF. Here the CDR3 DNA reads TGTGCCAGCAGCGCTACCCGACAGGGGTACGAGCAGTACTTC.

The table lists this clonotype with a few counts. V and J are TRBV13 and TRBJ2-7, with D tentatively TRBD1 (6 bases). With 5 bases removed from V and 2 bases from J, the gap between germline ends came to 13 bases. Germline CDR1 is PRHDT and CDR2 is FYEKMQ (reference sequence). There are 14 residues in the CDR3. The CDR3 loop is CASSPRTETYEQYF. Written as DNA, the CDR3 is TGTGCCAGCAGCCCTCGGACAGAAACCTACGAGCAGTACTTC.

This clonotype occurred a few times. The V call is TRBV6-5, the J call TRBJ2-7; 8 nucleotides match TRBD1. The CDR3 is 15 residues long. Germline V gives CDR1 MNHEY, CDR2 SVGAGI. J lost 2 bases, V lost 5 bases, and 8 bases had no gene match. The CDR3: CASSPDRAGPYEQYF. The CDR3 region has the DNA TGTGCCAGCAGTCCGGACAGGGCGGGCCCCTACGAGCAGTACTTC.

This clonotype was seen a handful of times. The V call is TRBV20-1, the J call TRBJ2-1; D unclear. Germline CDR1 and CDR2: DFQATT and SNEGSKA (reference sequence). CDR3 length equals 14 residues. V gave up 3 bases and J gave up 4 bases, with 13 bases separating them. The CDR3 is CSASRAGFYNEQFF. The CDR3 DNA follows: TGCAGTGCTAGTCGCGCCGGATTTTACAATGAGCAGTTCTTC.

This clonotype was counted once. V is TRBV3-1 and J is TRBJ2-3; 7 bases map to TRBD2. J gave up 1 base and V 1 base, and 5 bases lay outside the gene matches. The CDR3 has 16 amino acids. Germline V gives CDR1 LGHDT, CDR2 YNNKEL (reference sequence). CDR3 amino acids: CASSQGVLARTDTQYF. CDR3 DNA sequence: TGTGCCAGCAGCCAAGGAGTACTAGCGCGCACAGATACGCAGTATTTT.

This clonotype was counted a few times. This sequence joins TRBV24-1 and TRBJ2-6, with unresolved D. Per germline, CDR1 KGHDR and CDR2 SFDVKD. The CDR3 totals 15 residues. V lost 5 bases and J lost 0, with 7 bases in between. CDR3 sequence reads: CATSVTSSGANVLTF. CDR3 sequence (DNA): TGTGCCACCAGTGTTACGAGCTCTGGGGCCAACGTCCTGACTTTC.

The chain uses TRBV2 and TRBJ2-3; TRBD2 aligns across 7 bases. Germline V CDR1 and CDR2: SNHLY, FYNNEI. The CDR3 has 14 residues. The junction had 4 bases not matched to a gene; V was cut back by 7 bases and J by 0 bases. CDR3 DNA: TGTGCCAGCAAACGGGGGGAAAGCACAGATACGCAGTATTTT. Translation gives CASKRGESTDTQYF.

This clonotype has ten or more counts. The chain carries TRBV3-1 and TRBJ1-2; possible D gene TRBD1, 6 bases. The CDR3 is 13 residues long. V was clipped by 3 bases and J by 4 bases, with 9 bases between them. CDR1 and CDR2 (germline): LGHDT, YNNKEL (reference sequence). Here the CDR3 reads CASSQGTPYGYTF. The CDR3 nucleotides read TGTGCCAGCAGCCAGGGGACACCCTATGGCTACACCTTC.

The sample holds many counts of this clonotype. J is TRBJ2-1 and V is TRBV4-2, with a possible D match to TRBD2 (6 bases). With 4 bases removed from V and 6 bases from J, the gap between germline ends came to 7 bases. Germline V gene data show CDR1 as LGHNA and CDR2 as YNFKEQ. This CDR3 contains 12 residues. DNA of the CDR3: TGTGCCAGCAGCCCTAGCGTCAATGAGCAGTTCTTC. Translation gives CASSPSVNEQFF.

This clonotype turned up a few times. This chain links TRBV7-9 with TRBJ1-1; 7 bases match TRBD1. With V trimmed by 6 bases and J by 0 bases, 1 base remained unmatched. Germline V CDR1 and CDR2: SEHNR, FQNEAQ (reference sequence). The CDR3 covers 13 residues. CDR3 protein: CASRTGMNTEAFF. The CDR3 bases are TGTGCCAGCAGGACAGGGATGAACACTGAAGCTTTCTTT.

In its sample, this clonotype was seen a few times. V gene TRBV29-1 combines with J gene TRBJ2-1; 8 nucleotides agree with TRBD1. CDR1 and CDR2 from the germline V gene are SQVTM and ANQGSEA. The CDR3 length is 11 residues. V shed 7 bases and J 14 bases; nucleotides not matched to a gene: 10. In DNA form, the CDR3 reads TGCAGCGCCCCAGGGGGCGTAAATGAGTTCTTC. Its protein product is CSAPGGVNEFF.